This passage covers 3 T cell receptor beta chains from one sample sequenced in a study of blood T cell repertoires in COVID-19. Sequencing used immunoSEQ multiplex PCR; TCRdb keeps in-frame clones, though not all of them. Of a few hundred thousand clones in the sample, around nine tenths are singletons; the top ten hold around an eighth. Sample: peripheral blood. The receptors shown here come from an older woman with acute or convalescent COVID-19.

The chain carries TRBV18 and TRBJ1-6; D remains ambiguous. The CDR3 has 16 amino acids. Germline CDR1 KGHSH, CDR2 LQKENI. V was trimmed by 5 bases and J by 0 bases, leaving 11 bases between them. CDR3 sequence (DNA): TGTGCCAGCTCAGAAACAGTGAGCTCCTATAATTCACCCCTCCACTTT. Encoded protein: CASSETVSSYNSPLHF.

The V gene is TRBV7-9, the J gene TRBJ2-3, with D possibly being TRBD2 (5 bases). The CDR3 sequence is 15 residues long. V lost 2 bases to trimming and J lost 1 base, with 10 bases between them. From germline, CDR1 is SEHNR and CDR2 FQNEAQ (reference sequence). Here the CDR3 reads CASSLSSGGTDTQYF. The CDR3 bases are TGTGCCAGCAGCTTATCATCCGGGGGCACAGATACGCAGTATTTT.

A few counts support this clone. The chain uses TRBV7-2 and TRBJ1-3; D ambiguous. V lost 1 base and J 2 bases, leaving 9 bases between the germline ends. The CDR3 consists of 15 residues. The germline CDR1 and CDR2 sequences are SGHTA and FQGNSA. This chain's CDR3 is CASSLGGNTGNTIYF. The CDR3 DNA is TGTGCCAGCAGCTTAGGAGGGAATACTGGAAACACCATATATTTT.